The clone carrying this TCR beta chain is classed as medium-sized. Its antigen is not known. The entry originates in a study of cytomegalovirus exposure and HLA in healthy donors. Regarding the study as a whole: Among the CMV-associated chains, three were confirmed in vitro as specific for CMV antigens. The authors listed 150 to 200 TCR beta chains as cytomegalovirus-associated. Most TCR beta V segments were productive about 90% or about 30% of the time in an earlier analysis.

The germline gives CDR1 MNHNS, CDR2 SASEGT. This CDR3 comprises 15 residues. With 7 bases clipped from V and 4 bases from J, the junction kept 5 bases outside the gene matches. PCR amplification relied on 60 Vbeta primers (plus 13 Jbeta primers). Clones were read by immunoSEQ multiplex PCR, and TCRdb kept only the in-frame ones, dropping some. The sample consists of around 100,000 clones, roughly 68% of them appearing once. The sequencing sample was made of PBMCs. The V and J genes are TRBV6-1 and TRBJ2-3, with 13 bases matching TRBD2. The sequence was obtained from a woman aged 25 to 45 in good health and CMV-seronegative. DNA for the CDR3: TGTGCCAGCATCGGGACTAGCGGGACGGCAGATACGCAGTATTTT. Protein: CASIGTSGTADTQYF.